These 19 T cell receptor beta chains originate from one sample sequenced in a study of blood T cell repertoires in COVID-19 (dated by TCRdb to 2019 to 2021). Libraries were made using the immunoSEQ multiplex PCR assay. TCRdb limited this immuneACCESS table to in-frame rearrangements with V and J called. A share of clones is missing; checked studies link under half to unresolved V genes, and the rest is unexplained. Across this sample there are hundreds of thousands of clones, with about 89% seen only once. 7.8% of the sample goes to the ten largest clones. The specimen was peripheral blood. All receptors derive from a woman aged 50 to 60 with COVID-19, enrolled during active disease.

This clone appeared once. In DNA form, the CDR3 reads TGCAGCGTTCTCGGTGTGGACGGGAGTATGGATACGCAGTATTTT. Translating gives CSVLGVDGSMDTQYF. The V call is TRBV29-1, the J call TRBJ2-3; D might be TRBD2 (6 bases). Germline values: CDR1 SQVTM, CDR2 ANQGSEA. The CDR3 length is 15 residues. Trimming pared 5 bases from V and 6 bases from J, leaving 21 bases between.

The V gene is TRBV11-2, the J gene TRBJ1-3, with D uncertain. Trimming left V 5 bases short and J 8 bases short, with 16 bases between. The CDR3 consists of 14 residues. Germline V gene lookup returns CDR1 SGHAT and CDR2 FQNNGV. CDR3 nucleotides: TGTGCCAGCAGCCACTTCACCTACGGGGACACCATATATTTT. The encoded protein is CASSHFTYGDTIYF.

This clone was recorded only once. The chain uses TRBV2 and TRBJ1-3; D unclear. Deletions cut 4 bases from V and 0 bases from J, with 10 bases between. The CDR3 length is 15 residues. The V gene's germline CDR1 is SNHLY and CDR2 FYNNEI. The CDR3 DNA is TGTGCCAGCAGTGCTCCGCTCTACTCTGGAAACACCATATATTTT. Translated, it gives CASSAPLYSGNTIYF. Variable domain in full (rest from reference TRBV2 and TRBJ1-3): EPEVTQTPSHQVTQMGQEVILRCVPISNHLYFYWYRQILGQKVEFLVSFYNNEISEKSEIFDDQFSVERPDGSNFTLKIRSTKLEDSAMYFCASSAPLYSGNTIYFGEGSWLTVV.

This sequence joins TRBV5-1 and TRBJ1-5; D gene unclear. V lost 0 bases to trimming and J lost 0 bases, with 7 bases between them. The germline V gene encodes CDR1 SGHRS and CDR2 YFSETQ. This CDR3 region has 15 residues. CDR3 nucleotides: TGCGCCAGCAGCTTGGACAGTTATAGCAATCAGCCCCAGCATTTT. As protein: CASSLDSYSNQPQHF.

This chain links TRBV30 with TRBJ1-5; D ambiguous. The CDR3 has 12 residues. Trimming removed 4 bases from V and 7 bases from J, with 11 bases in between. Germline-derived CDR1 and CDR2 are GTSNPN and SVGIG (reference sequence). The CDR3 spells CAWTLEGQPQHF. DNA of the CDR3: TGTGCCTGGACCCTGGAGGGACAGCCCCAGCATTTT.

The rearrangement joins TRBV30 to TRBJ1-6, with a tentative D call TRBD1 (5 bases). Germline V gives CDR1 GTSNPN, CDR2 SVGIG (reference sequence). The V and J ends lost 4 bases and 14 bases respectively, with 24 bases between them. The CDR3 is made up of 15 amino acids. CDR3 protein: CAWKLEGTPTHALHF. In nucleotides, the CDR3 is TGTGCCTGGAAGCTGGAGGGGACCCCTACACATGCCCTCCACTTT.

The V and J genes are TRBV7-3 and TRBJ2-2; 7 bases are shared with TRBD1. V shed 5 bases, J shed 2 bases, and the junction held 2 bases outside the gene matches. Germline-derived CDR1 and CDR2 are SGHTA and FQGTGA. The CDR3 has 14 residues. CDR3 in amino acids: CASSRQGNTGELFF. In DNA form, the CDR3 reads TGTGCCAGCAGCCGACAGGGTAACACCGGGGAGCTGTTTTTT.

V gene TRBV9 combines with J gene TRBJ1-5; 8 bases align to TRBD1. The CDR3 length is 18 residues. The J segment lost 0 bases and the V segment lost 2 bases, leaving 10 bases of the junction unmatched. Germline values: CDR1 SGDLS, CDR2 YYNGEE. DNA for the CDR3: TGTGCCAGCAGCGTCAACCGGGACAGGCACTATAGCAATCAGCCCCAGCATTTT. Translation gives CASSVNRDRHYSNQPQHF.

The V call is TRBV2, the J call TRBJ1-1; D remains unclear. The CDR3 extends over 13 amino acids. Germline loops: CDR1 SNHLY, CDR2 FYNNEI. The V end lost 3 bases, the J end lost 0 bases, and 5 bases lay between the germline ends. The CDR3 spells CASSETLNTEAFF. Written as DNA, the CDR3 is TGTGCCAGCAGTGAGACACTGAACACTGAAGCTTTCTTT.

Regarding this clone: Other DNA sequences in the sample encode the same CDR3. V is TRBV7-8 and J is TRBJ2-7; D not resolved. There are 12 residues in the CDR3. Germline CDR1 SGHVS, CDR2 FQNEAQ. V gave up 3 bases and J gave up 0 bases, with 3 bases separating them. The DNA of the CDR3 is TGTGCCAGCAGCTTGAGCTCCTACGAGCAGTACTTC. Protein: CASSLSSYEQYF.

This sequence joins TRBV5-1 and TRBJ1-1; the match to TRBD1 covers 11 bases. Germline CDR1 is SGHRS and CDR2 is YFSETQ. After removal of 4 bases from V and 1 base from J, the junction contained 6 bases not matched to a gene. This CDR3 is built from 16 residues. The CDR3, as DNA: TGCGCCAGCAGCCGCCTCGGACAGGGGGCGAACACTGAAGCTTTCTTT. Its protein is CASSRLGQGANTEAFF.

The chain has TRBV30 and TRBJ1-5, with D tentatively TRBD1 (5 bases). Germline V CDR1 and CDR2: GTSNPN, SVGIG (reference sequence). Trimming removed 0 bases from V and 8 bases from J, with 5 bases in between. The CDR3 totals 11 residues. The CDR3 is CAWSVGEPQHF. As DNA, the CDR3 is TGTGCCTGGAGTGTAGGGGAGCCCCAGCATTTT.

V is TRBV24-1 and J is TRBJ2-1, with 9 bases lining up with TRBD2. Germline V gene data show CDR1 as KGHDR and CDR2 as SFDVKD. Trimming at V came to 4 bases and at J to 3 bases, leaving 12 bases not matched to a gene. The CDR3 is made up of 18 amino acids. The CDR3 loop is CATSDPFGSGGFYNEQFF. As DNA, the CDR3 is TGTGCCACCAGTGACCCCTTCGGGAGCGGGGGGTTCTACAATGAGCAGTTCTTC.

V gene TRBV3-1 (or the pseudogene TRBV3-2) combines with J gene TRBJ2-3; D perhaps matches TRBD1 (6 bases). V was cut by 4 bases and J by 3 bases, with 8 bases left in between. Germline V lookup: CDR1 LGHDT, CDR2 YNNKEL (reference sequence). The CDR3 covers 13 residues. The CDR3 DNA sequence: TGTGCCAGCAGCCGGGGGCGTACAGATACGCAGTATTTT. Protein sequence: CASSRGRTDTQYF.

The rearrangement uses TRBV6-6 and TRBJ2-3; 7 bases are a match to TRBD1. Germline loops: CDR1 MNHNY, CDR2 SVGAGI (reference sequence). The CDR3 spans 15 residues. J gave up 1 base and V 3 bases, and 4 bases lay outside the gene matches. This CDR3 reads CASSYWDSRTDTQYF. The CDR3 nucleotides read TGTGCCAGCAGTTATTGGGACAGCCGCACAGATACGCAGTATTTT.

This chain uses TRBV6-5 with TRBJ1-5; D remains unclear. The germline V and J ends were trimmed by 10 bases and 6 bases, with 19 bases remaining between them. This CDR3 has 14 amino acids. Germline V gene lookup returns CDR1 MNHEY and CDR2 SVGAGI. CDR3: CATPSGLESQPQHF. The CDR3 bases are TGTGCCACCCCTTCCGGACTGGAGAGTCAGCCCCAGCATTTT.

This chain joins TRBV5-1 and TRBJ2-1, with a tentative D call TRBD2 (6 bases). Per the germline V gene, CDR1 is SGHRS and CDR2 is YFSETQ. There are 14 residues in the CDR3. Deletions cut 4 bases from V and 4 bases from J, with 12 bases between. The CDR3 here is CASSLGGRYNEQFF. As DNA, the CDR3 is TGCGCCAGCAGCCTCGGGGGTCGATACAATGAGCAGTTCTTC. Full variable domain (missing parts from reference TRBV5-1 and TRBJ2-1): KAGVTQTPRYLIKTRGQQVTLSCSPISGHRSVSWYQQTPGQGLQFLFEYFSETQRNKGNFPGRFSGRQFSNSRSEMNVSTLELGDSALYLCASSLGGRYNEQFFGPGTRLTVL.

To note about this clone: This CDR3 is also generated by other DNA sequences in the sample. The chain has TRBV18 and TRBJ2-7; D is possibly TRBD2 (5 bases). Germline V lookup: CDR1 KGHSH, CDR2 LQKENI. This CDR3 has 14 residues. Trimming removed 2 bases at V and 0 bases at J, with 8 bases between. In nucleotides, the CDR3 is TGTGCCAGCTCACCAAGCGGAGGCTCCTACGAGCAGTACTTC. Its translation is CASSPSGGSYEQYF.

The V call is TRBV7-9, the J call TRBJ1-2; D perhaps matches TRBD1 (6 bases). The germline gives CDR1 SEHNR, CDR2 FQNEAQ (reference sequence). Trimming left V 10 bases short and J 3 bases short, with 15 bases between. The CDR3 is made up of 13 amino acids. CDR3 coding DNA: TGTGCCACCACCGGGACACCAGACTATGGCTACACCTTC. It is translated as CATTGTPDYGYTF.